Listed below are T cell receptor beta chains from one sample, sequenced in a study of cytomegalovirus exposure and HLA in healthy donors. The table came from immunoSEQ multiplex PCR; TCRdb's copy has only in-frame clones and leaves some out. The profile shows more than 95,000 clones, 74% of them singletons. The source material was PBMCs. The origin of the receptors is a woman aged 50 to 65 in good health and CMV-seropositive. Each CDR3 is given with its conserved first and last residue. D genes are given only for firm matches. Only part of the rows carry a size: once, few, many, or a class if the clone is expanded.

once	TRBJ2-7	TRBD2	TRBV5-1	TGCGCCAGCAGCTTGGGCGGGAGCTCCTACGAGCAGTACTTC	CASSLGGSSYEQYF
.	TRBJ1-1	TRBD1	TRBV9	TGTGCCAGCAGCGCCCGGACAGGGGACCGTGAAGCTTTCTTT	CASSARTGDREAFF
few	TRBJ2-2	.	TRBV28	TGTGCCAGCAGTTTCGCGGGGTCGTACACCGGGGAGCTGTTTTTT	CASSFAGSYTGELFF
.	TRBJ1-1	.	TRBV18	TGTGCCAGCACAAGCCTATTACAGGGAGAAAACACTGAAGCTTTCTTT	CASTSLLQGENTEAFF
.	TRBJ2-7	TRBD2	TRBV19	TGTGCCAGTAGTATGGGGGGGGACGCAGGTTACGAGCAGTACTTC	CASSMGGDAGYEQYF
.	TRBJ1-3	TRBD1	TRBV30	TGTGCCTGGAGTGGCCGGGACAGATCATCTGGAAACACCATATATTTT	CAWSGRDRSSGNTIYF
few	TRBJ1-1	TRBD1	TRBV4-2	TGTGCCAGCAGCCAACGGACAGGGGGCCAAAGCTTGAACACTGAAGCTTTCTTT	CASSQRTGGQSLNTEAFF
.	TRBJ2-7	TRBD1	TRBV6-1	TGTGCCAGCAGTGACGGACAGGGGGCAACCTACGAGCAGTACTTC	CASSDGQGATYEQYF
.	TRBJ2-5	.	TRBV18	TGTGCCAGCTCACCGTCCCGAGCAGAGACCCAGTACTTC	CASSPSRAETQYF
.	TRBJ1-2	.	TRBV4-2	TGTGCCAGCAGCCAACCAGGGCTACAGGGCTATGGCTACACCTTC	CASSQPGLQGYGYTF
.	TRBJ2-1	.	TRBV5-1	TGCGCCAGCAGCTTGCCCATGAGTGAGCAGTTCTTC	CASSLPMSEQFF
few	TRBJ2-1	TRBD2	TRBV6-5	TGTGCCAGCAGTTTCGGGGGGACTCCCTACAATGAGCAGTTCTTC	CASSFGGTPYNEQFF
.	TRBJ1-4	TRBD1	TRBV5-8	TGTGCCAGCAGCTTCGACAGGGCAGGAGAAAAACTGTTTTTT	CASSFDRAGEKLFF
.	TRBJ2-7	.	TRBV5-5	TGTGCCAGCTCCAAGGTGGCTAGCCGCTCCTACGAGCAGTACTTC	CASSKVASRSYEQYF
.	TRBJ2-1	.	TRBV19	TGTGCCAGTAGTATCGGGTCAGGGAGGTACAATGAGCAGTTCTTC	CASSIGSGRYNEQFF
.	TRBJ1-3	.	TRBV11-2	TGTGCCAGCAGCTTAGGGGCGGGAGACACCATATATTTT	CASSLGAGDTIYF
.	TRBJ2-5	TRBD1	TRBV19	TGTGCCAGTAGTGTAAAGGACAGGGAACAAGAGACCCAGTACTTC	CASSVKDREQETQYF
few	TRBJ2-7	.	TRBV19	TGTGCCAGTAGTATTTCCGCAGGTTCCTACGAGCAGTACTTC	CASSISAGSYEQYF
.	TRBJ1-6	.	TRBV12-5	TGTGCTAGTGGTTTGGTGAAAGGGGCTTATAATTCACCCCTCCACTTT	CASGLVKGAYNSPLHF
.	TRBJ2-5	TRBD1	TRBV6-5	TGTGCCAGCAGCCACAGGGGGACCGAAGAGACCCAGTACTTC	CASSHRGTEETQYF
.	TRBJ2-3	.	TRBV28	TGTGCCAGCGCCAGGGGAGATACGCAGTATTTT	CASARGDTQYF
.	TRBJ1-2	.	TRBV5-5	TGTGCCAGCAGCTGGTCGGACAACAGCCTTGGGAACTATGGCTACACCTTC	CASSWSDNSLGNYGYTF
.	TRBJ1-4	TRBD1	TRBV10-1	TGCGCCAGCAGCCCGGGACAGCTGAGCACTAATGAAAAACTGTTTTTT	CASSPGQLSTNEKLFF
few	TRBJ1-6	TRBD1	TRBV13	TGTGCCAGCAGCTTAGCAGGGGGCGATAATTCACCCCTCCACTTT	CASSLAGGDNSPLHF
few	TRBJ1-1	TRBD1	TRBV18	TGTGCCAGCTCACGAGTAGGACAGGACACTGAAGCTTTCTTT	CASSRVGQDTEAFF
.	TRBJ2-4	TRBD1	TRBV27	TGTGCCAGCAGTTTGGGACAGGGTGTAGGCATTCAGTACTTC	CASSLGQGVGIQYF
few	TRBJ2-7	TRBD2	TRBV10-3	TGTGCCATCAGTGAGCGGGGACTAGCGGGGACCTCCTACGAGCAGTACTTC	CAISERGLAGTSYEQYF
.	TRBJ2-7	TRBD1	TRBV27	TGTGCCAGCAGTTTTTTCGGGACAGCCTACGAGCAGTACTTC	CASSFFGTAYEQYF
.	TRBJ1-6	.	TRBV10-3	TGTGCCATCAGTGTAGGTGGGCAGGGCCTACATAATTCACCCCTCCACTTT	CAISVGGQGLHNSPLHF
.	TRBJ1-3	.	TRBV7-9	TGTGCCAGCAGCTCCACTGTCAGGGGATCGTATGGAAACACCATATATTTT	CASSSTVRGSYGNTIYF
.	TRBJ2-3	TRBD2	TRBV9	TGTGCCAGCAGCGTAGTACTAGCGGGGGCTGTGGATACGCAGTATTTT	CASSVVLAGAVDTQYF
medium-sized	TRBJ1-6	.	TRBV19	TGTGCCAGTAGTATAATGAAACTTGGTAATTCACCCCTCCACTTT	CASSIMKLGNSPLHF
.	TRBJ2-3	TRBD1	TRBV7-9	TGTGCCAGCAGCTTAGACCAGGGGGCTTATGATACGCAGTATTTT	CASSLDQGAYDTQYF
.	TRBJ1-6	TRBD1	TRBV6-1	TGTGCCAGCAGTCGACAGGGTTGGGATTCACCCCTCCACTTT	CASSRQGWDSPLHF
.	TRBJ2-2	.	TRBV5-6	TGTGCCAGCAGCCCCTTTACTGGCACCGGGGAGCTGTTTTTT	CASSPFTGTGELFF
.	TRBJ2-1	TRBD1	TRBV7-3	TGTGCCAGCAGCTTCACAGGGGGGAATGAGCAGTTCTTC	CASSFTGGNEQFF
.	TRBJ2-4	.	TRBV4-2	TGTGCCAGCAGCCAAGCTTTCGGGTCCTCCACCGTTGCCTTAGCCAAAAACATTCAGTACTTC	CASSQAFGSSTVALAKNIQYF
.	TRBJ2-1	TRBD2	TRBV6-1	TGTGCCACCCACAGACTAGCTGGCAATGAGCAGTTCTTC	CATHRLAGNEQFF
.	TRBJ2-3	.	TRBV6-5	TGTGCCAGCAGTTACCGAGGGGGTGGGACAGATACGCAGTATTTT	CASSYRGGGTDTQYF
few	TRBJ1-1	TRBD1	TRBV11-2	TGTGCCAGCAGCTTAATTAAAGGACAGGGGAACACTGAAGCTTTCTTT	CASSLIKGQGNTEAFF
.	TRBJ1-6	.	TRBV19	TGTGCCAGTAGTATACGTGTGAGGGGGAGCTCCTATAATTCACCCCTCCACTTT	CASSIRVRGSSYNSPLHF
few	TRBJ2-6	TRBD1	TRBV9	TGTGCCAGCAGCGTAGAACAGGGGGGTCACGGGGCCAACGTCCTGACTTTC	CASSVEQGGHGANVLTF
.	TRBJ1-4	TRBD1	TRBV2	TGTGCCAGCATCCACAGGGGAGGAAAACTGTTTTTT	CASIHRGGKLFF
.	TRBJ2-1	TRBD1	TRBV27	TGTGCCAGCAGTAAATTACAGGGGGCTAATGAGCAGTTCTTC	CASSKLQGANEQFF
.	TRBJ1-2	TRBD1	TRBV27	TGTGCCAGCAGTTCAAGGACAGGGGGGGACTATGGCTACACCTTC	CASSSRTGGDYGYTF
.	TRBJ1-2	.	TRBV6-5	TGTGCCAGCAGGATCGGACAGTTCGGCTACACCTTC	CASRIGQFGYTF
.	TRBJ1-6	.	TRBV10-1	TGCGCCAGCAGTAAAAACATCAATTCACCCCTCCACTTT	CASSKNINSPLHF
few	TRBJ2-3	TRBD1	TRBV5-1	TGCGCCAGCAGCTTGGGATGGGGGCAGGGGGCAGATACGCAGTATTTT	CASSLGWGQGADTQYF
.	TRBJ1-1	.	TRBV25-1	TGTGCCAGCCTGGACATGTCGAACACTGAAGCGTTCTTT	CASLDMSNTEAFF
.	TRBJ2-3	TRBD1	TRBV11-3	TGTGCCAGCAGCCGAGGGACAGGCACAGATACGCAGTATTTT	CASSRGTGTDTQYF
.	TRBJ1-3	.	TRBV18	TGTGCCAGCTCACCGGTCGAGGCAGCCTCTGGAAACACCATATATTTT	CASSPVEAASGNTIYF
.	TRBJ2-3	.	TRBV4-2	TGTGCCAGCAGCCCCGCAGCACAGGGTAAAGATACGCAGTATTTT	CASSPAAQGKDTQYF